These T cell receptor beta chains were read from a single sample in a study of T cell changes during pregnancy in multiple sclerosis. Generated by immunoSEQ multiplex PCR, the TCRdb table keeps only in-frame clones and is missing some. The table shows around 40,000 clones, with 80% to 95% occurring only once. The source material was CD4+ T cells from peripheral blood mononuclear cells, sampled in the second trimester of pregnancy. The receptors derive from a female donor in good health, enrolled as a control in a pregnancy study. Each CDR3 is given with its conserved first and last residue. D genes are given only for firm matches. Where a row states a size, it is once, few, many or the class of an expanded clone; other rows omit it.

clone_size j_call v_call d_call cdr3_nt cdr3_aa
. TRBJ2-7 TRBV30 . TGTGCCTGGAGCAGGAGGGGCAGCTCCTACGAGCAGTACTTC CAWSRRGSSYEQYF
. TRBJ1-5 TRBV30 TRBD1 TGTGCCTGGAGTGTAGGAGCAGGGGGCATCAATCAGCCCCAGCATTTT CAWSVGAGGINQPQHF
. TRBJ2-5 TRBV9 . TGTGCCAGCAGCACCCGGCCGGGGATAGGGGAGACCCAGTACTTC CASSTRPGIGETQYF
. TRBJ2-7 TRBV28 . TGTGCCTCCCGGGATGTCCAAGCCTACGAGCAGTACTTC CASRDVQAYEQYF
. TRBJ2-2 TRBV7-2 TRBD2 TGTGCCAGCAGCTCCCGGACTAGCGGTGTCGGGGAGCTGTTTTTT CASSSRTSGVGELFF
. TRBJ1-5 TRBV5-6 . TGTGCCAGCAGCTTGGGGGCCAGGTACAATCAGCCCCAGCATTTT CASSLGARYNQPQHF
. TRBJ1-5 TRBV27 . TGTGCCAGCAGTTTGCGGGGGGCCCACTATAGCAATCAGCCCCAGCATTTT CASSLRGAHYSNQPQHF
. TRBJ2-7 TRBV4-1 . TGCGCCAGCAGCCAAGATGCGGGGGGACAGGGAAGTAAGCACGAGCAGTACTTC CASSQDAGGQGSKHEQYF
. TRBJ1-4 TRBV11-2 . TGTGCCAGCAGCTTAGCGCCAGAAGTAAAACTGTTTTTT CASSLAPEVKLFF
few TRBJ1-4 TRBV15 . TGTGCCACCAGCAGACTAAGGGGGAGAACTAATGAAAAACTGTTTTTT CATSRLRGRTNEKLFF
. TRBJ1-2 TRBV7-9 TRBD1 TGTGCCAGCAGCTCCCGTCTGACCCAGGGGGGAGGAAACTATGGCTACACCTTC CASSSRLTQGGGNYGYTF
. TRBJ1-1 TRBV27 . TGTGCCAGCATCGCTACGGGGGAGGGCCTTCATTTCTTT CASIATGEGLHFF
once TRBJ2-7 TRBV30 TRBD2 TGTGCCTGGAAGGTTGAGCGGGATCATCTCGAGCAGTACTTC CAWKVERDHLEQYF
. TRBJ2-1 TRBV30 . TGTGCCTGGAGTAGCTGGGAGAAGAACAATGAGCAGTTCTTC CAWSSWEKNNEQFF
. TRBJ2-5 TRBV7-2 . TGTGCCAGCAGCTCCTCGTTGACCCAGTACTTC CASSSSLTQYF
. TRBJ2-2 TRBV5-6 TRBD2 TGTGCCAGCAGCTTTAAGCGGGGAACCACCGGGGAGCTGTTTTTT CASSFKRGTTGELFF
. TRBJ2-5 TRBV5-1 TRBD2 TGCGCCAGCAGCTTGGAGGGTAGCGGGGGACAAGAGACCCAGTACTTC CASSLEGSGGQETQYF
. TRBJ2-1 TRBV5-1 . TGCGCCAGCAGCTCCGCCGGAGGGACCGACGTTTACAATGAGCAGTTCTTC CASSSAGGTDVYNEQFF
few TRBJ1-1 TRBV19 . TGTGCCATTGGGGCTGGGGGGGACACTGAAGCTTTCTTT CAIGAGGDTEAFF
. TRBJ1-2 TRBV11-2 . TGTGCCAGCAGCTCCCACACAGTGGACTATGGCTACACCTTC CASSSHTVDYGYTF